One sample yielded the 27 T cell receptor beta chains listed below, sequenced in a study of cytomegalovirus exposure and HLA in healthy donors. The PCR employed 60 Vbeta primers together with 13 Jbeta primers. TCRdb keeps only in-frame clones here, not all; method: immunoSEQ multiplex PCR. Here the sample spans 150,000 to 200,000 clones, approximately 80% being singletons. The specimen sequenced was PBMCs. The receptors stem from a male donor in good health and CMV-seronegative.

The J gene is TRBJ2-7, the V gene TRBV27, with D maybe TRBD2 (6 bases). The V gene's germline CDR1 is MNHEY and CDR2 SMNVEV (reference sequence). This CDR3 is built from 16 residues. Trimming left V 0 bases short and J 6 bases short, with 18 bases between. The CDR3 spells CASSLSGRTVAGEQYF. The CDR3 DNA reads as TGTGCCAGCAGTTTATCGGGGAGGACCGTCGCCGGCGAGCAGTACTTC.

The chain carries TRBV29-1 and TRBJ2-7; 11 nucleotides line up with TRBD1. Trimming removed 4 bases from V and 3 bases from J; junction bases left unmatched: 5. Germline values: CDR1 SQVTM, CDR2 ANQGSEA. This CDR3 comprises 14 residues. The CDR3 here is CSVGAGTGGYEQYF. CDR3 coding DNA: TGCAGCGTTGGGGCCGGGACAGGGGGCTACGAGCAGTACTTC.

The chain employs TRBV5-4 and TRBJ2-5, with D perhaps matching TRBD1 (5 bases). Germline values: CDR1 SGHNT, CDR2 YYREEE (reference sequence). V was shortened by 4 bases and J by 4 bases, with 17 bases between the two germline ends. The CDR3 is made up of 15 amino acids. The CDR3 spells CASSPPDSRAETQYF. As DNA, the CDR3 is TGTGCCAGCAGCCCGCCCGATTCCAGGGCAGAGACCCAGTACTTC.

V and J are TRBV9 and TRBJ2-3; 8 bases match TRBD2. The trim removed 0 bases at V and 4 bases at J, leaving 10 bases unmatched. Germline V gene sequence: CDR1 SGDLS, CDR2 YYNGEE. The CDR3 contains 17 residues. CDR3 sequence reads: CASSVVGSGTTPDTQYF. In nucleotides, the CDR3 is TGTGCCAGCAGCGTAGTAGGTAGCGGGACGACCCCAGATACGCAGTATTTT.

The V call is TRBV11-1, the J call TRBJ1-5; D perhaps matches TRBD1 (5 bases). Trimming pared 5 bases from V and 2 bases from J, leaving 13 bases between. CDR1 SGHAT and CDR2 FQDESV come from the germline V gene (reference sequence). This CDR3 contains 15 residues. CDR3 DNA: TGTGCCAGCAGCCTGGGGCCCCAAGGCAATCAGCCCCAGCATTTT. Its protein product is CASSLGPQGNQPQHF.

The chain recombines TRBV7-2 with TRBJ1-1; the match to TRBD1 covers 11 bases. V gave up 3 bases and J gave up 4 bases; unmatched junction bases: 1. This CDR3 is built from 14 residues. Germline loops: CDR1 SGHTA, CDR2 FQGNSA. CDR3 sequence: CASSLDRGLTEAFF. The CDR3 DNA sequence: TGTGCCAGCAGCTTGGACAGGGGGCTCACTGAAGCTTTCTTT.

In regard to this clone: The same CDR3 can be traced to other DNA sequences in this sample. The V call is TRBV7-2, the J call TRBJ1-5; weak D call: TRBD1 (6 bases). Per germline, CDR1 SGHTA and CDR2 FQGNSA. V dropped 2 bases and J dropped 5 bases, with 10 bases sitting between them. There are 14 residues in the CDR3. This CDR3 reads CASSLTAGDQPQHF. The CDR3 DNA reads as TGTGCCAGCAGCTTAACCGCAGGGGATCAGCCCCAGCATTTT. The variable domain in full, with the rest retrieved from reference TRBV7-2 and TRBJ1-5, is GAGVSQSPSNKVTEKGKDVELRCDPISGHTALYWYRQSLGQGLEFLIYFQGNSAPDKSGLPSDRFSAERTGGSVSTLTIQRTQQEDSAVYLCASSLTAGDQPQHFGDGTRLSIL.

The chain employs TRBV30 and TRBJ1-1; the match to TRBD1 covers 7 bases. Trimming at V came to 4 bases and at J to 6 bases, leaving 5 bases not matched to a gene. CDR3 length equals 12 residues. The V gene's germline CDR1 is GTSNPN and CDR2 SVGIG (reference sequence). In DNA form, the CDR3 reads TGTGCCTGGAACAGGGGCCCCCCTGAAGCTTTCTTT. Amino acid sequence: CAWNRGPPEAFF.

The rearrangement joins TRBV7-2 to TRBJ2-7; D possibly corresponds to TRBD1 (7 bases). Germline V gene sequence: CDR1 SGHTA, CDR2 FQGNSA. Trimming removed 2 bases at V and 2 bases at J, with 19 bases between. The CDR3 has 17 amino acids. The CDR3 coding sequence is TGTGCCAGCAGCTTAATAATAGGGCAGGGGGGAACCTACGAGCAGTACTTC. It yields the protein CASSLIIGQGGTYEQYF.

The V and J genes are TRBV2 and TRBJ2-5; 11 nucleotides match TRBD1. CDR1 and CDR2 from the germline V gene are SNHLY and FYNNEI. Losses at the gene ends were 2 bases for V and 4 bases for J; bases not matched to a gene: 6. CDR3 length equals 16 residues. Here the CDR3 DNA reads TGTGCCAGCAGTGAACGACGGACAGGGGGCGCAGAGACCCAGTACTTC. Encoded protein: CASSERRTGGAETQYF.

The CDR3 DNA reads TGTGCCAGCAGTTCCGGACTAGCGGGCGCAGATACGCAGTATTTT. Amino acid sequence: CASSSGLAGADTQYF. This sequence joins TRBV2 and TRBJ2-3, with 11 bases fitting TRBD2. Germline CDR1 and CDR2: SNHLY and FYNNEI. The CDR3 totals 15 residues. V lost 5 bases to trimming and J lost 4 bases; unmatched junction nucleotides: 5.

The CDR3: CASSQTVENSDTQYF. The DNA of the CDR3 is TGTGCCAGCAGCCAGACGGTGGAGAACTCAGATACGCAGTATTTT. The gene calls are TRBV14 and TRBJ2-3, with no clear D. V lost 3 bases and J lost 4, with 14 bases in between. This CDR3 contains 15 residues. Germline V gene sequence: CDR1 SGHDN, CDR2 FVKESK.

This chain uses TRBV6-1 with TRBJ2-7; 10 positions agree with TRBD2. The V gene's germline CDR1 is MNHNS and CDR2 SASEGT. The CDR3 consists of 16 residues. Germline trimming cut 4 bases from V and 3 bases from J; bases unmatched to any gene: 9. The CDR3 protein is CASSVGPSSGSYEQYF. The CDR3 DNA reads TGTGCCAGCAGTGTGGGTCCCTCTAGCGGGAGCTACGAGCAGTACTTC.

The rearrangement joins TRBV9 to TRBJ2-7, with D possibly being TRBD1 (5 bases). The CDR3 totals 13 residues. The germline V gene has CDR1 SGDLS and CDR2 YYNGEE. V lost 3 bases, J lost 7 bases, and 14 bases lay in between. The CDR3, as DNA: TGTGCCAGCAGCGCCGGAAAGGCAGGGGAGCAGTACTTC. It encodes CASSAGKAGEQYF.

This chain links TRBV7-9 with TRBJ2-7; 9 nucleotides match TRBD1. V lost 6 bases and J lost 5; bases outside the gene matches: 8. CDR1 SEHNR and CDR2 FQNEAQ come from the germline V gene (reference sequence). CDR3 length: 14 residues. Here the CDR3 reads CASSSGTGFHEQYF. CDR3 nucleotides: TGTGCCAGCAGTTCCGGGACAGGGTTTCACGAGCAGTACTTC.

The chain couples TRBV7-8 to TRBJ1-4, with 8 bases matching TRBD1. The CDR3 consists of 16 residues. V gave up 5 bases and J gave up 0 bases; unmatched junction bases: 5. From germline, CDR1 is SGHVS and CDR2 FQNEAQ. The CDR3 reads CASSRGQGATNEKLFF. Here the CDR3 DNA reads TGTGCCAGCAGCCGAGGACAGGGCGCAACTAATGAAAAACTGTTTTTT.

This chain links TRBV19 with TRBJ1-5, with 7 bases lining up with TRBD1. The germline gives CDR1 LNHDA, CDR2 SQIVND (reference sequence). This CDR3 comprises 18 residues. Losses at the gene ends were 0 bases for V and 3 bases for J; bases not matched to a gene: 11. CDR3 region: CASSIDRVRGPLNQPQHF. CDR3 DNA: TGTGCCAGTAGTATAGATCGAGTAAGGGGGCCCCTCAATCAGCCCCAGCATTTT.

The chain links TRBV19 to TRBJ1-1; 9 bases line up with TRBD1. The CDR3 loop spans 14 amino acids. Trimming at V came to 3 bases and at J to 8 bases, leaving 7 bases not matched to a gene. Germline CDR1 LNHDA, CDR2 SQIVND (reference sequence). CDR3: CASSIRGQGFEAFF. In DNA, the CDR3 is TGTGCCAGTAGTATTAGGGGACAGGGTTTCGAAGCTTTCTTT.

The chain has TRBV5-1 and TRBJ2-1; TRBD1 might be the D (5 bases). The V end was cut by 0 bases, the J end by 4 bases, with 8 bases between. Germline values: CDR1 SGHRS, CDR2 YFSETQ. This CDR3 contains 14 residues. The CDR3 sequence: CASSLGQWYNEQFF. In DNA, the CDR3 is TGCGCCAGCAGCTTGGGACAGTGGTACAATGAGCAGTTCTTC.

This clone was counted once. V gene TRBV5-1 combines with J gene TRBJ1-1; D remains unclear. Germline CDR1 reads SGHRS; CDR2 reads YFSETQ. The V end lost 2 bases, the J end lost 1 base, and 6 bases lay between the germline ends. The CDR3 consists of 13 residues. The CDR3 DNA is TGCGCCAGCAGCTTCCAGGAGAACACTGAAGCTTTCTTT. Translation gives CASSFQENTEAFF.

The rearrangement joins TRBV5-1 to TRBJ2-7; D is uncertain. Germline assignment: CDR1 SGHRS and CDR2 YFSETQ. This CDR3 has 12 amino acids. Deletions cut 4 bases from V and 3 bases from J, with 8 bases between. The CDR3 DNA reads TGCGCCAGCAGCATCGGGTTCTACGAGCAGTACTTC. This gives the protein CASSIGFYEQYF.

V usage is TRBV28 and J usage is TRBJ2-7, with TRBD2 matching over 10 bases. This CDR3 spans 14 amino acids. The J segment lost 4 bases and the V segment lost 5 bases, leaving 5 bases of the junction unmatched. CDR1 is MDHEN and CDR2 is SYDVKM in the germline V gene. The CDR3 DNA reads TGTGCCAGCAGTGTCCCTAGCGGGAGTTACGAGCAGTACTTC. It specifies CASSVPSGSYEQYF.

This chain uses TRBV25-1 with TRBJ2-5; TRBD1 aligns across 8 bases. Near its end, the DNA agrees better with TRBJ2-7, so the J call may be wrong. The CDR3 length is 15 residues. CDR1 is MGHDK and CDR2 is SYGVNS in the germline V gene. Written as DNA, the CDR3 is TGTGCCAGCCGTCCAACAGGGGGTCCCTCCTACGAGCAGTACTTC. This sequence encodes CASRPTGGPSYEQYF.

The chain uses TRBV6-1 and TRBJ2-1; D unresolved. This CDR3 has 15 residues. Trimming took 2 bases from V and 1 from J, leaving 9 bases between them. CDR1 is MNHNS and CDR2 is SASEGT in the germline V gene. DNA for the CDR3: TGTGCCAGCAGTGAACTCGGGTTTTCCTACAATGAGCAGTTCTTC. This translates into CASSELGFSYNEQFF.

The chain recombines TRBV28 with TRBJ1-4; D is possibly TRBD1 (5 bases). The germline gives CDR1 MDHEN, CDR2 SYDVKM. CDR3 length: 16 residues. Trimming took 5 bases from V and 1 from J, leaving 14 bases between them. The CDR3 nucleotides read TGTGCCAGCAGTCCGCTTAGGGGCGGAACTAATGAAAAACTGTTTTTT. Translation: CASSPLRGGTNEKLFF.

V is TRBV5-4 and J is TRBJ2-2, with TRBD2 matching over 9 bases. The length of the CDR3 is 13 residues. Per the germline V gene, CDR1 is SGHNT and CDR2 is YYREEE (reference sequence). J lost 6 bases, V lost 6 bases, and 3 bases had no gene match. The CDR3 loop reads CASTVAGAGELFF. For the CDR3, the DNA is TGTGCCAGCACCGTAGCGGGAGCCGGGGAGCTGTTTTTT.

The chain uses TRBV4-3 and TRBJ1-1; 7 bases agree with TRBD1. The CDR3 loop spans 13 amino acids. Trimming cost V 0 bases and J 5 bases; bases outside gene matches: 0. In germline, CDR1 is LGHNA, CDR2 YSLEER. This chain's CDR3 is CASSQETGTEAFF. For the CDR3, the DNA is TGCGCCAGCAGCCAAGAGACAGGGACTGAAGCTTTCTTT.